This T cell receptor beta chain was obtained from a study of blood T cell repertoires in COVID-19. About the research overall: The analysed material was cDNA or gDNA that came from T cells, B-cell-depleted T cells, or PBMCs.

J was trimmed by 6 bases and V by 1 base; bases with no gene match: 5. Germline V gives CDR1 SGDLS, CDR2 YYNGEE. The CDR3 totals 15 residues. Authors' data handling: Estimates of nucleated cell counts were drawn from the amplification of reference gene primers. Assay: immunoSEQ multiplex PCR; the TCRdb copy retains only in-frame clones and omits some. V and J calls and clone size are as listed in that table; D and trimming were resolved from the DNA. The sample has 150,000 to 200,000 clones, 82% seen once. Enrolment of Seattle patients took place during active infection, and they were followed longitudinally.

The receptor's source is a woman aged 40 to 55 with COVID-19, enrolled during active disease. This chain joins TRBV9 and TRBJ2-2; TRBD2 matches at 8 bases. The material sequenced was peripheral blood. The CDR3 DNA follows: TGTGCCAGCAGCGTACAAGCGGGGGCGGCCGGGGAGCTGTTTTTT. It codes for CASSVQAGAAGELFF.